The 21 T cell receptor beta chains listed next were all sequenced from one sample in a study of CD8 T cells in ankylosing spondylitis. TCRdb re-called the 5' RACE reads through MiXCR, storing one row per CDR3 protein. The sample includes about 190,000 distinct CDR3 sequences, 10% to 15% seen only once; the top ten take about 11%. Sample: blood, either unsorted or a sorted T cell fraction (not recorded which). The receptors were sampled from a female donor with ankylosing spondylitis or in good health (not recorded which).

Worth noting for this clonotype: A much larger clone differs by one base, so this may be a read error. The chain couples TRBV10-2 to TRBJ1-4; TRBD1 aligns across 7 bases. The CDR3 sequence is 12 residues long. Looked up from germline, CDR1 is WSHSY and CDR2 is SAAADI. The CDR3 region has the DNA TGCGCCACGGGACAGACTAATGAAAAACTGCTTTTT. Its translation: CATGQTNEKLLF.

V is TRBV27 and J is TRBJ2-7, with 10 bases identical to TRBD2. CDR1 MNHEY and CDR2 SMNVEV come from the germline V gene (reference sequence). CDR3 length equals 15 residues. After removal of 6 bases from V and 0 bases from J, the junction contained 5 bases not matched to a gene. The CDR3 protein is CASRVAGGRSYEQYF. As DNA, the CDR3 is TGTGCCAGCAGAGTAGCGGGAGGCCGCTCCTACGAGCAGTACTTC.

This clonotype was observed a handful of times. This chain uses TRBV29-1 with TRBJ2-7, with D possibly being TRBD2 (5 bases). Germline CDR1 SQVTM, CDR2 ANQGSEA. Deletions cut 3 bases from V and 6 bases from J, with 18 bases between. This CDR3 has 14 amino acids. DNA of the CDR3: TGCAGCGTTGAGAGAGGGCCCCCTCATGGCGAGCAGTACTTC. As protein: CSVERGPPHGEQYF.

The CDR3, as DNA: TGTGCCATCAGGGAAAGACAGCAGAACACTGAAGCTTTCTTT. This gives the protein CAIRERQQNTEAFF. This chain joins TRBV10-3 and TRBJ1-1; D is possibly TRBD1 (5 bases). Germline V gene lookup returns CDR1 ENHRY and CDR2 SYGVKD. This CDR3 has 14 amino acids. With 6 bases removed from V and 1 base from J, the gap between germline ends came to 12 bases.

In this sample, this clonotype turned up once. The rearrangement joins TRBV4-3 to TRBJ1-5; D gene uncertain. Per germline, CDR1 LGHNA and CDR2 YSLEER. This CDR3 comprises 13 residues. V gave up 0 bases and J gave up 9 bases, with 9 bases separating them. The CDR3 sequence is CASSQDGRRPQHF. The CDR3 nucleotides read TGCGCCAGCAGCCAAGATGGCAGGCGGCCCCAGCATTTT.

This clonotype was seen a handful of times. The chain combines TRBV7-2 with TRBJ1-5; TRBD1 agrees at 8 bases. The germline CDR1 and CDR2 sequences are SGHTA and FQGNSA. The J segment lost 6 bases and the V segment lost 1 base, leaving 8 bases of the junction unmatched. This CDR3 comprises 16 residues. The CDR3 spells CASSLVGTGMSQPQHF. CDR3 DNA: TGTGCCAGCAGCTTAGTTGGGACAGGAATGAGTCAGCCCCAGCATTTT.

This clonotype was detected many times. V and J are TRBV7-9 and TRBJ2-1; 8 bases map to TRBD2. Per germline, CDR1 SEHNR and CDR2 FQNEAQ (reference sequence). The V segment lost 4 bases and the J segment 7 bases; nucleotides outside the gene matches: 6. CDR3 length equals 14 residues. CDR3 DNA sequence: TGTGCCAGCAGCTCGGGACTAGGGGTAAATGAGCAGTTCTTC. It specifies CASSSGLGVNEQFF.

This clonotype was detected many times. The chain combines TRBV24-1 with TRBJ1-1, with a tentative D call TRBD1 (6 bases). The CDR3 covers 14 residues. Germline CDR1 and CDR2: KGHDR and SFDVKD. V gave up 7 bases and J gave up 2 bases, with 13 bases separating them. In DNA form, the CDR3 reads TGTGCCACCAGCACCGGGACAAAAAACACTGAAGCTTTCTTT. This sequence encodes CATSTGTKNTEAFF.

There are many counts of this clonotype. The chain uses TRBV5-5 and TRBJ2-1, with D unclear. The CDR3 runs to 16 residues. Germline assignment: CDR1 SGHKS and CDR2 YYEKEE (reference sequence). V was cut by 0 bases and J by 5 bases, with 15 bases left in between. The CDR3 region has the DNA TGTGCCAGCAGCTTGGTGCTCCTGGCTACGCACAATGAGCAGTTCTTC. It translates to CASSLVLLATHNEQFF.

This clonotype was observed many times. The chain combines TRBV28 with TRBJ1-2; D is undetermined. Trimming stripped 3 bases from V and 6 bases from J, with 14 bases between. The CDR3 covers 14 residues. In germline, CDR1 is MDHEN, CDR2 SYDVKM. CDR3 amino acids: CASSFGGSRDGYTF. CDR3 sequence (DNA): TGTGCCAGCAGTTTCGGTGGCTCTCGGGATGGCTACACCTTC.

This clonotype was counted at least ten times. V usage is TRBV5-5 and J usage is TRBJ1-2; no definite D call. CDR1 is SGHKS, CDR2 YYEKEE, per germline (reference sequence). V lost 3 bases and J 4 bases, leaving 7 bases between the germline ends. This CDR3 is 12 amino acids long. The CDR3 is CASSSGSYGYTF. The CDR3 DNA follows: TGTGCCAGCAGCTCCGGATCCTATGGCTACACCTTC.

The chain employs TRBV5-1 and TRBJ2-7, with 8 nucleotides matching TRBD1. Germline CDR1 SGHRS, CDR2 YFSETQ. The CDR3 totals 14 residues. V shed 2 bases, J shed 7 bases, and the junction held 8 bases outside the gene matches. The CDR3 spells CASSFGQGNEEQYF. For the CDR3, the DNA is TGCGCCAGCAGCTTCGGACAGGGCAATGAGGAGCAGTACTTC. The variable domain in full, with the rest retrieved from reference TRBV5-1 and TRBJ2-7, is KAGVTQTPRYLIKTRGQQVTLSCSPISGHRSVSWYQQTPGQGLQFLFEYFSETQRNKGNFPGRFSGRQFSNSRSEMNVSTLELGDSALYLCASSFGQGNEEQYFGPGTRLTVT.

This clonotype was picked up many times. This rearrangement joins TRBV27 to TRBJ1-5; the D gene is possibly TRBD1 (5 bases). CDR1 is MNHEY and CDR2 is SMNVEV in the germline V gene (reference sequence). Trimming stripped 10 bases from V and 4 bases from J, with 14 bases between. The CDR3 consists of 13 residues. The chain's CDR3 is CATRTGANQPQHF. DNA for the CDR3: TGTGCCACCAGAACAGGTGCTAATCAGCCCCAGCATTTT.

The chain couples TRBV29-1 to TRBJ2-1, with D unresolved. CDR1 is SQVTM, CDR2 ANQGSEA, per germline. V was clipped by 7 bases and J by 7 bases, with 23 bases between them. The CDR3 extends over 15 amino acids. DNA of the CDR3: TGCAGCGGTAGACTGACCACCCCGACCCAGAATGAGCAGTTCTTC. It yields the protein CSGRLTTPTQNEQFF.

This clonotype has at least ten counts. The rearrangement uses TRBV29-1 and TRBJ2-3, with 11 bases that match TRBD2. There are 16 residues in the CDR3. Trimming cost V 1 base and J 6 bases; bases outside gene matches: 9. From germline, CDR1 is SQVTM and CDR2 ANQGSEA. The CDR3 loop is CSVEGSLAGGGDTQYF. CDR3 coding DNA: TGCAGCGTTGAAGGTTCCCTAGCGGGAGGAGGGGATACGCAGTATTTT.

This clonotype was detected many times. The rearrangement uses TRBV28 and TRBJ2-2; D is unclear. CDR1 is MDHEN and CDR2 is SYDVKM in the germline V gene. The germline V and J ends were trimmed by 3 bases and 5 bases, with 4 bases remaining between them. The CDR3 runs 12 residues. CDR3 residues: CASSLMTGELFF. DNA for the CDR3: TGTGCCAGCAGTTTGATGACCGGGGAGCTGTTTTTT.

The table lists this clonotype with many counts. The CDR3 bases are TGTGCCAGCAGTCCCCAACTAGCGGGCCCTGACGAGCAGTTCTTC. Translation gives CASSPQLAGPDEQFF. The chain employs TRBV27 and TRBJ2-1; TRBD2 matches 9 bases. Germline values: CDR1 MNHEY, CDR2 SMNVEV (reference sequence). The CDR3 runs to 15 residues. V dropped 5 bases and J dropped 10; count of bases not matched to a gene: 12.

Ten or more counts support this clonotype. The genes are TRBV11-1 and TRBJ2-1, with no clear D. Looked up from germline, CDR1 is SGHAT and CDR2 is FQDESV (reference sequence). The CDR3 runs to 14 residues. V lost 2 bases to trimming and J lost 0 bases, with 5 bases between them. In DNA form, the CDR3 reads TGTGCCAGCAGCTTACGTGTCTCCTACAATGAGCAGTTCTTC. It encodes CASSLRVSYNEQFF. The full variable domain, rest sourced from reference TRBV11-1 and TRBJ2-1, is EAEVAQSPRYKITEKSQAVAFWCDPISGHATLYWYRQILGQGPELLVQFQDESVVDDSQLPKDRFSAERLKGVDSTLKIQPAELGDSAMYLCASSLRVSYNEQFFGPGTRLTVL.

This chain uses TRBV4-3 with TRBJ2-7; D is unclear. This CDR3 spans 13 amino acids. Germline-derived CDR1 and CDR2 are LGHNA and YSLEER. V gave up 0 bases and J gave up 5 bases, with 8 bases separating them. The CDR3 here is CASSQDLPHEQYF. In DNA form, the CDR3 reads TGCGCCAGCAGCCAAGATCTTCCCCACGAGCAGTACTTC.

Many counts were recorded for this clonotype. V and J are TRBV6-1 and TRBJ1-2; no reliable D call. V was trimmed by 2 bases and J by 3 bases, leaving 10 bases between them. The germline V gene has CDR1 MNHNS and CDR2 SASEGT. The CDR3 is 14 residues long. CDR3 sequence reads: CASSEYGSDYGYTF. CDR3 DNA sequence: TGTGCCAGCAGTGAATATGGGAGTGACTATGGCTACACCTTC.

This clonotype was counted many times. V gene TRBV9 combines with J gene TRBJ2-1, with D hard to call. This CDR3 spans 11 amino acids. The V end lost 3 bases, the J end lost 6 bases, and 4 bases lay between the germline ends. Germline V lookup: CDR1 SGDLS, CDR2 YYNGEE. CDR3: CASSASNEQFF. CDR3 nucleotides: TGTGCCAGCAGCGCATCCAATGAGCAGTTCTTC.